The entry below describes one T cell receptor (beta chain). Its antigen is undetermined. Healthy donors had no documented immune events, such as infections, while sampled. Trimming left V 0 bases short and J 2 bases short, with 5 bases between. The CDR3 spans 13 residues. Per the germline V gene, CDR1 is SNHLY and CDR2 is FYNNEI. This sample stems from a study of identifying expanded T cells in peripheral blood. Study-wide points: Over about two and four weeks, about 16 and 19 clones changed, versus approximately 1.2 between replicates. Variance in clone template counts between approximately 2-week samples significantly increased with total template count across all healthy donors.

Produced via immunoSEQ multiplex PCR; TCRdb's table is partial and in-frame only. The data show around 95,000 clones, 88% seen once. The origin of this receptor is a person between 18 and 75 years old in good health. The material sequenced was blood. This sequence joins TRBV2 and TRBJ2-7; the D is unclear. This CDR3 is CASSEALPYEQYF. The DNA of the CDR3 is TGTGCCAGCAGTGAAGCGCTTCCCTACGAGCAGTACTTC.